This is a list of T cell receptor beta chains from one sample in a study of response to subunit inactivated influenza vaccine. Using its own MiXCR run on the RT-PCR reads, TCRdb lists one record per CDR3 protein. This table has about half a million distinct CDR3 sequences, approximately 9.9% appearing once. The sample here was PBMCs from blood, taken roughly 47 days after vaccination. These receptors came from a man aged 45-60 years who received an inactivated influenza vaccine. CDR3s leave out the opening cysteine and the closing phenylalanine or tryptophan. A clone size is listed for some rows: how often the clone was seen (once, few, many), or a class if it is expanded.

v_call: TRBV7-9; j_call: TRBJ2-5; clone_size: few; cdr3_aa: ASSLSVGQFQETQY
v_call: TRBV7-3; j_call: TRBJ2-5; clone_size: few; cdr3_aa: ASSPGLSSGQETQY
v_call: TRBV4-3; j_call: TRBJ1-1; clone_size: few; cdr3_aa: ASSQAPAGQGASEAF
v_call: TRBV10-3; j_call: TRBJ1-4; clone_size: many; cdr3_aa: ATGSGTGDEKLF
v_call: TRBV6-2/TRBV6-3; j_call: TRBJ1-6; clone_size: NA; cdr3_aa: ASRAARDNSPLH
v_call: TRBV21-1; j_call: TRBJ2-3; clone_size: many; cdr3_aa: ASSKARGTDTQY
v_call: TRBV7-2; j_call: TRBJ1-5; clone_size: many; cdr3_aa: ASSLQVSNQPQH
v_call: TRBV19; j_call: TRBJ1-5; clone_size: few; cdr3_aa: ASSIYSYNQPQH
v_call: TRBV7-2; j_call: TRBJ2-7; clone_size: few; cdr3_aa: ASSLPTSSYEQY
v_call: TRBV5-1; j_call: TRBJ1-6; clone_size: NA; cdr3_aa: ASSGDRGSSYNSPLH
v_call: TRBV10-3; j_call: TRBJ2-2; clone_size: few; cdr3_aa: AISEQGGGTGELF
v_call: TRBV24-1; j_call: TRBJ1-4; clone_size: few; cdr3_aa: ATSEGDSLNEKLF
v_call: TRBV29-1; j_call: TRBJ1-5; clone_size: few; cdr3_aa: SVAGQGGGQPQH
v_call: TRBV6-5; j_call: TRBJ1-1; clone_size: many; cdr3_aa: ASGQLGSEAF
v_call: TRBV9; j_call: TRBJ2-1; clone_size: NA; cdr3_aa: ASSARQGSNEQF
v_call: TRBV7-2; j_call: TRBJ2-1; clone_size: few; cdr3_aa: ASSKPGGGRNEQF
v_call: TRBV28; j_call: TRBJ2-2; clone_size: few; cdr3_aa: ASRAWTGGSSGELF
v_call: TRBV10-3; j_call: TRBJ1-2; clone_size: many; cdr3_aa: AISGGGSSGYT
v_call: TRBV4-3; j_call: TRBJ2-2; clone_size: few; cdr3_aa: ASSQDRKSQGVTGELF
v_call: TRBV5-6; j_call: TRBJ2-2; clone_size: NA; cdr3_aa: ASSRLETRDAGELF
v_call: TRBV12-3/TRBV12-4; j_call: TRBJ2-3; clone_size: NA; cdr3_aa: ASSGRRGGSGYTQY
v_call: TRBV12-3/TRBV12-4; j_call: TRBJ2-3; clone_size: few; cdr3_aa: ASSLYFSSTDTQY
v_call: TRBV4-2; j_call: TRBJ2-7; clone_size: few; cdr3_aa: ASSQFPQTGPYEQY
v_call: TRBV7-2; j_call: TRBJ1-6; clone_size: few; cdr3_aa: ASSLARGVNSPLH
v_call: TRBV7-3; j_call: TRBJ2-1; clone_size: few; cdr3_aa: ASSLDRRDEQF
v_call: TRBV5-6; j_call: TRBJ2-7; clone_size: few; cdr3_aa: ASSLPGQGAGYEQY
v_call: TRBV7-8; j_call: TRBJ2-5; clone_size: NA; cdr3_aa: ASSLREGAQETQY
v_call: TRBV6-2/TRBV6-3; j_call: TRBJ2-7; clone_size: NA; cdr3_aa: ASSFQGPYEQY
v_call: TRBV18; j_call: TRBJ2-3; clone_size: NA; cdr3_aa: ASSPESPGTDTQY
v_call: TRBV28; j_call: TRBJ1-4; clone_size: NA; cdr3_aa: ASSLYDRENEKLF
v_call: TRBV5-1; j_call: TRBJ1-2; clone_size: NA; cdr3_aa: ASSLGQGASDYGYT
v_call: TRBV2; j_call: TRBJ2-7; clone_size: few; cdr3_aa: ASRITRGGLAGVSYEQY
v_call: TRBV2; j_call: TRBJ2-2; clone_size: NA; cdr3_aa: ASNRGGRGTGELF
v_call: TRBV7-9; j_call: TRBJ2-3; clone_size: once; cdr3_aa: ASSSGVGPGPQY
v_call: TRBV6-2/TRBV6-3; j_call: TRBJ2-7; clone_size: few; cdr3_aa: ASSNSREQY
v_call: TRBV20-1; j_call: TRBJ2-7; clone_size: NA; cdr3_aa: SARDRLLAGLSEQY
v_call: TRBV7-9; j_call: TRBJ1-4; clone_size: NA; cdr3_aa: ASSYDSVNEKLF
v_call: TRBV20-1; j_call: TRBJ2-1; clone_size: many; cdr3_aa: SVKPGLAIANEQF
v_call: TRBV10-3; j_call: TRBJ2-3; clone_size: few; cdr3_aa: AIKGLAGGSDTQY
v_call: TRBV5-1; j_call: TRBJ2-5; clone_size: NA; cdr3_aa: ASSLPGLGETQY
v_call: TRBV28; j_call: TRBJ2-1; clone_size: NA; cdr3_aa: ASSSTGTGGYNEQF
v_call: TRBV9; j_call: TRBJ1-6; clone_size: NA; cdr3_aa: ASSVDRTNSPLH